Detailed here is one TCR beta chain. Its target is unknown. Method: immunoSEQ multiplex PCR; TCRdb's copy keeps in-frame clones and lacks some. The sample records about 110,000 clones, just under 95% being singletons. These data come from a study of graft-versus-host responses after intestinal transplantation. Study observations and caveats: High graft-versus-host to host-versus-graft clonal ratios were seen in allografts of patients with graft-donor T cell macrochimerism.

The starting material was unstimulated CD8+ T cells sorted from spleen or lymph node cells, obtained before intestinal transplant. This receptor was taken from a human donor who received an intestinal transplant.

CDR3 DNA sequence: TGTGCCAGCAGCTTCCTAGGTGGGGAGCTGTTTTTT. Its protein product is CASSFLGGELFF. The chain recombines TRBV7-9 with TRBJ2-2; D unclear. This CDR3 comprises 12 residues. Germline CDR1 and CDR2: SEHNR and FQNEAQ (reference sequence). The ends were cut back, 3 bases at V and 8 bases at J, with 7 bases in the middle.